Each of the 17 T cell receptor beta chains below was sequenced from the same sample in a study of a mutant IDH1 vaccine in newly diagnosed glioma. Method: immunoSEQ multiplex PCR; TCRdb's copy keeps in-frame clones and lacks some. The table has 65,000 or so clones, 70% to 90% seen once. Time point noted: week 23, last vaccination. Vaccination comprised doses that each held 300 ug of mutant IDH1 20-mer peptide, plus topical imiquimod. These receptors are not linked to any known antigen. Sample: PBMCs, taken from a glioma patient whose treatment included an IDH1 peptide vaccine. These receptors all come from a man aged 25-45 years with glioma.

This chain joins TRBV28 and TRBJ1-6, with no clear D. The CDR3 sequence is 14 residues long. The germline V and J ends were trimmed by 6 bases and 5 bases, with 11 bases remaining between them. CDR1 is MDHEN, CDR2 SYDVKM, per germline. The CDR3 coding sequence is TGTGCCAGCAGCGGAGACACGAATAATTCACCCCTCCACTTT. It translates to CASSGDTNNSPLHF.

The chain's CDR3 is CASSLGRAGLMGETQYF. The CDR3 DNA follows: TGTGCCAGCAGCTTAGGACGCGCGGGCCTCATGGGGGAGACCCAGTACTTC. The chain uses TRBV11-2 and TRBJ2-5, with a tentative D call TRBD2 (5 bases). This CDR3 has 17 amino acids. Germline loops: CDR1 SGHAT, CDR2 FQNNGV. V lost 1 base to trimming and J lost 5 bases, with 20 bases between them.

V gene TRBV5-8 combines with J gene TRBJ1-2; 8 nucleotides line up with TRBD1. Germline values: CDR1 SGHTS, CDR2 YDEGEE. With 4 bases clipped from V and 3 bases from J, the junction kept 2 bases outside the gene matches. This CDR3 is 13 amino acids long. DNA for the CDR3: TGTGCCAGCAGCCGACAGGGGCACTATGGCTACACCTTC. Protein: CASSRQGHYGYTF.

The chain is built from TRBV27 and TRBJ2-5; 9 nucleotides line up with TRBD1. This CDR3 is built from 17 residues. CDR1 is MNHEY, CDR2 SMNVEV, per germline (reference sequence). The V gene end was trimmed by 6 bases and the J gene end by 1 base; junction bases not matched to a gene: 12. DNA of the CDR3: TGTGCCAGCAGGACAAGCCGGGACAGGGTGGTCCAAGAGACCCAGTACTTC. This codes for CASRTSRDRVVQETQYF.

This clone is labeled medium-sized (0.01 to 0.1%). The genes are TRBV6-1 and TRBJ1-1; D ambiguous. CDR1 is MNHNS and CDR2 is SASEGT in the germline V gene. The CDR3 is made up of 13 amino acids. The V and J ends lost 2 bases and 1 base respectively, with 5 bases between them. The CDR3 sequence: CASSETENTEAFF. CDR3 nucleotides: TGTGCCAGCAGTGAAACGGAGAACACTGAAGCTTTCTTT.

The V call is TRBV7-6, the J call TRBJ2-7; 8 bases align to TRBD2. J lost 3 bases, V lost 2 bases, and 9 bases had no gene match. The length of the CDR3 is 16 residues. The germline V gene has CDR1 SGHVS and CDR2 FNYEAQ. The CDR3 DNA reads TGTGCCAGCAGCTTAATAGGGCTAGCGGGCGACTACGAGCAGTACTTC. Residues: CASSLIGLAGDYEQYF.

The chain is built from TRBV6-1 and TRBJ2-7; the D is unclear. Germline CDR1 and CDR2: MNHNS and SASEGT. V was trimmed by 6 bases and J by 5 bases, leaving 17 bases between them. CDR3 length: 14 amino acids. CDR3 DNA sequence: TGTGCCAGCAGCCCGACCCGGACGGTGAACGAGCAGTACTTC. Protein: CASSPTRTVNEQYF.

The table lists this clone with a count of one. This sequence joins TRBV27 and TRBJ2-3; 9 positions agree with TRBD1. The junction had 3 bases not matched to a gene; V was cut back by 4 bases and J by 1 base. Germline V lookup: CDR1 MNHEY, CDR2 SMNVEV (reference sequence). There are 15 residues in the CDR3. The CDR3 reads CASSSRTGGTDTQYF. The CDR3 DNA sequence: TGTGCCAGCAGTTCGAGGACAGGGGGCACAGATACGCAGTATTTT.

Written as DNA, the CDR3 is TGTGCCAGCAGTTTATCGTTCGGCAGGGATAGCCAAGAGACCCAGTACTTC. Residues: CASSLSFGRDSQETQYF. The genes are TRBV27 and TRBJ2-5, with a possible D match to TRBD1 (5 bases). Germline-derived CDR1 and CDR2 are MNHEY and SMNVEV (reference sequence). V was cut by 0 bases and J by 1 base, with 15 bases left in between. This CDR3 comprises 17 residues.

This chain joins TRBV6-1 and TRBJ1-2; D is uncertain. The germline V gene has CDR1 MNHNS and CDR2 SASEGT. The CDR3 runs 12 residues. V dropped 6 bases and J dropped 4 bases, with 9 bases sitting between them. The DNA for the CDR3 is TGTGCCAGCAGGGAACTCCTCTATGGCTACACCTTC. Translation gives CASRELLYGYTF.

The V and J genes are TRBV5-4 and TRBJ2-1, with D tentatively TRBD2 (6 bases). The V end lost 7 bases, the J end lost 10 bases, and 18 bases lay between the germline ends. The CDR3 length is 13 residues. CDR1 SGHNT and CDR2 YYREEE come from the germline V gene (reference sequence). The CDR3 reads CASRFHGAGEQFF. CDR3 nucleotide sequence: TGTGCCAGCCGGTTTCACGGGGCGGGAGAGCAGTTCTTC.

By proportion, this clone is medium-sized (0.01 to 0.1%). The genes are TRBV27 and TRBJ1-2; D gene ambiguous. The CDR3 is 12 residues long. V dropped 5 bases and J dropped 2 bases, with 6 bases sitting between them. CDR1 is MNHEY, CDR2 SMNVEV, per germline (reference sequence). CDR3: CASSVSNYGYTF. The DNA of the CDR3 is TGTGCCAGCAGTGTGTCGAACTATGGCTACACCTTC.

The chain uses TRBV9 and TRBJ2-5; either TRBD1 or TRBD2 may fit D (6 bases each). Per germline, CDR1 SGDLS and CDR2 YYNGEE. V gave up 4 bases and J gave up 2 bases, with 12 bases separating them. This CDR3 is 14 amino acids long. CDR3 protein: CASSWRGAQETQYF. The CDR3 nucleotides are TGTGCCAGCAGCTGGAGGGGGGCTCAAGAGACCCAGTACTTC.

V usage is TRBV5-6 and J usage is TRBJ2-3; 10 bases map to TRBD1. V dropped 2 bases and J dropped 5; count of bases not matched to a gene: 8. CDR1 is SGHDT, CDR2 YYEEEE, per germline. The length of the CDR3 is 16 residues. The DNA of the CDR3 is TGTGCCAGCAGCTTTTTAGGGACAGGGGCAGGAGATACGCAGTATTTT. This encodes CASSFLGTGAGDTQYF. The full variable domain, its missing parts supplied by reference TRBV5-6 and TRBJ2-3, is DAGVTQSPTHLIKTRGQQVTLRCSPKSGHDTVSWYQQALGQGPQFIFQYYEEEERQRGNFPDRFSGHQFPNYSSELNVNALLLGDSALYLCASSFLGTGAGDTQYFGPGTRLTVL.

This chain connects TRBV10-2 to TRBJ1-5; 8 bases map to TRBD1. Per the germline V gene, CDR1 is WSHSY and CDR2 is SAAADI. Trimming at V came to 6 bases and at J to 1 base, leaving 2 bases not matched to a gene. This CDR3 has 14 residues. The CDR3 nucleotides read TGCGCCAGCAGCTCAGGGGGCAGCAATCAGCCCCAGCATTTT. It encodes CASSSGGSNQPQHF.

This sequence joins TRBV7-9 and TRBJ1-2; 9 nucleotides match TRBD1. The V gene's germline CDR1 is SEHNR and CDR2 FQNEAQ (reference sequence). The CDR3 loop spans 13 amino acids. V shed 5 bases, J shed 6 bases, and the junction held 4 bases outside the gene matches. The CDR3 region has the DNA TGTGCCAGCAGCCCCAGGGACAGGGATGGCTACACCTTC. Encoded protein: CASSPRDRDGYTF.

Remarks on this clone: Sequence at one end of the junction differs from germline and may be a read error. The chain uses TRBV4-2 and TRBJ2-1; 8 nucleotides line up with TRBD2. Germline CDR1 LGHNA, CDR2 YNFKEQ. The CDR3 has 15 residues. CDR3 amino acids: CASSQVDSGGNLRLF. CDR3 DNA sequence: TGTGCCAGCAGCCAAGTTGACAGCGGGGGAAACTTACGGCTCTTC.